Reported below is one T cell receptor beta chain. The antigen is undetermined. The CDR3 covers 13 residues. Trimming took off 7 bases at V and 3 bases at J, with 12 bases between the two ends. Germline V CDR1 and CDR2: MNHNS, SASEGT. Splitting of CD4+ cells produced CD45RA+ naive and CD45RA-negative memory subsets. Produced via immunoSEQ multiplex PCR; TCRdb's table is partial and in-frame only. The data contain 2.5 million or so clones, roughly nine tenths of them singletons. These data originate in a study of shared clonotypes between healthy human individuals. Findings and caveats of the study: Tissue TCR repertoires likely differ from these blood-only repertoires. Naive subsets generally exceeded memory subsets in estimated richness.

The chain carries TRBV6-1 and TRBJ1-2, with a possible D match to TRBD1 (5 bases). The clonotype originates from a man aged 18 to 29 in good health. What was sequenced was naive CD4+ T cells sorted from blood. Sample subset: CD45RA+ positively selected. CDR3 amino acids: CASITGPYYGYTF. The CDR3 nucleotides read TGTGCCAGCATAACAGGTCCCTACTATGGCTACACCTTC.